The sequence of this TCR beta chain was determined in a study of graft-versus-host responses after intestinal transplantation listed by TCRdb under 2021. Looking at the study overall: The transplants that recipients got were multivisceral, liver-intestinal, or isolated intestinal. Anti-thymocyte globulin induction was given to all recipients, followed by maintenance tacrolimus and steroids for around three years. Bulk TCR-beta CDR3 sequencing was used to track graft-versus-host and host-versus-graft alloreactive T cell clones in the graft, circulation and bone marrow after intestinal transplantation. To identify alloreactive clones, pre-transplant mixed lymphocyte reaction products were sequenced and compared with unstimulated pre-transplant donor and recipient T cells. Of the roughly 23 intestinal transplant recipients enrolled in the cohort, one of whom was a retransplant, a few patients without pretransplant specimens were excluded. Donor T cell macrochimerism was defined as a peak of at least 4% donor T cells among recipient peripheral blood mononuclear cells. Instead of going to the commercial service, samples from a few later patients were sequenced in-house on an Illumina MiSeq and processed with MiXCR. Study-wide conclusions, independent of this receptor: GvH clones were detected in recipient bone marrow, and some of these GvH clones were observed earlier in ileal mucosa or blood, consistent with an intestinal mucosal origin. Conclusions were limited by the relatively low number and heterogeneity of intestinal transplant patients. Patients with donor T cell macrochimerism had high GvH to HvG T cell clonal ratios in their allografts. Peak levels of circulating GvH clones were associated with declines in HvG clones early after transplant.

The time point label of this sample denotes: cells obtained before transplantation from donor or recipient. CD3+CD4+ and CD3+CD8+ populations were FACS-sorted from unstimulated pre-transplant donor and recipient cells taken from spleen or lymph nodes. V and J lose 3 bases and 0 bases, and a span of 12 bases separates them. The germline V gene (reference sequence) yields SEHNR for CDR1 and FQNEAQ for CDR2. The CDR3 goes from the cysteine to the phenylalanine over 15 residues. Of the read, only the CDR3 DNA is kept; its 45 bases are in frame from base 1. The receptor library was made with the immunoSEQ multiplex PCR assay. For most patients, genomic DNA was isolated using the Qiagen DNeasy Blood and Tissue Kit and was shipped frozen to Adaptive Biotechnologies for TCR sequencing. For most patients, high-throughput TCR-beta CDR3 sequencing of genomic DNA was performed by Adaptive Biotechnologies. On the study's bioinformatics: Adaptive's ImmunoSEQ software supplied the TCR sequencing data for around 19 patients, while MiXCR and VDJtools were used to process a few other patients. CD4 versus CD8 sorting errors were corrected by removing sequences found in both subsets at a frequency ratio below 5:1. CDR3 nucleotide sequences shared between donor and recipient were removed because the origin of such sequences could not be assigned. To be classed as alloreactive, a clone needed at least 2-fold expansion over unstimulated cells and a minimum CFSE-low frequency of 0.002% (template counts) or 0.001% (read counts). Mappable clones were those detected in sequenced pre-transplant spleen, lymph node, or MLR CFSE-low populations of the donor or recipient. Cumulative frequency of alloreactive clones was calculated as a percentage of all sequences weighted by copy number. This is the immuneACCESS table as TCRdb keeps it, with only in-frame sequences that have V and J called. A part of the clones is gone; compared with another copy, unresolved V genes explain less than half, and the rest is unexplained. D and trimming come from the DNA, and the V and J calls and clone size come from that table. Recorded for this sample are about 70,000 clones; approximately 96% of them occurred a single time. The ten largest clonotypes hold over 0.45% of the sample.

Concerning this clone: Its recognized antigen is unknown. No much larger clonotype is one base removed from it; base qualities were not supplied.

The source material was unstimulated CD8+ T cells sorted from spleen or lymph node cells, sampled before intestinal transplant. This receptor was taken from a human donor who received an intestinal transplant. The rearranged chain carries TRBV7-9 and TRBJ2-7; the D gene lacks a confident call. The DNA is as follows: TGTGCCAGCAGCTTCCTAACCTCAGACTCCTACGAGCAGTACTTC. Translation gives CASSFLTSDSYEQYF.